This paragraph covers one T cell receptor (beta chain) sequence. The specificity of this receptor is unknown. No clone much larger than this one lies a single base away; base qualities are absent. The library relied on the immunoSEQ multiplex PCR assay. For the multiplex PCR, a mixture combining 60 forward primers for TCR Vbeta segments and 13 reverse primers for TCR Jbeta segments was used. A multiplex PCR assay on genomic DNA amplified the CDR3 region of rearranged TCR beta genes. The amplified TCR beta libraries were sequenced on the Illumina HiSeq System as 87-base-pair reads. In the paper's pipeline: A later analysis tallied 70 million to 100 million unique TCR beta chains across the roughly 610 repertoires, and around 9.9 million of those chains were shared by two or more donors. A nearest-neighbor algorithm error-corrected the raw reads and collapsed the reads into unique sequences, merging closely related sequences to remove PCR and sequencing errors. Alignment of CDR3 sequences to IMGT reference sequences was used to assign V, D and J gene segments. Each retained sequence needed at least a six-nucleotide match to both a V gene segment and a J gene segment. Rearrangements were classified as productive when the CDR3 lacked stop codons and remained in frame with V and J, and all other rearrangements were classified as non-productive. CDR3 was defined by IMGT convention, running from the second conserved V-encoded cysteine to the conserved J-encoded phenylalanine. The earlier analysis of 450 to 750 of the donors excluded any sequence lacking an unambiguous match to a single V gene segment. In an earlier analysis of a few hundred of the donors, V segments were called functional above 56.7% productive rearrangements and were called segregating when the between-donor standard deviation exceeded 5%. A statistical classification framework was developed to diagnose cytomegalovirus status using the catalog of TCR beta chain sequences. V and J gene assignment, in a later analysis, came from comparing TCR nucleotide sequences with IMGT/GENE-DB human TR gene sequences. Using the TCRdist pipeline, a later analysis assigned CDR3 sequences along with most-parsimonious VDJ recombination scenarios. In a later analysis, each TCR beta chain was defined by its CDR3 amino acid sequence together with its V-gene family, and reads lacking a unique V-gene family were excluded. In a later analysis, several hundred highly shared, low-generation-probability nucleotide sequences were removed to address suspected cross-contamination and a sequencing artifact. In a later analysis, a clonal expansion index was calculated for each public chain from normalized within-repertoire ranks of inferred template counts. In a later analysis, generation probabilities were computed using a VDJ recombination model fitted to out-of-frame rearrangements, and the results were checked against IGoR. In a later analysis, TCR-TCR, TCR-HLA and TCR-CMV co-occurrence was scored with hypergeometric tests, and a repertoire-size bias correction was applied to TCR pairs. False discovery rates were estimated in a later analysis by permuting HLA or CMV assignments 20 times. A later analysis grouped co-occurring TCRs with DBSCAN, adding TCRdist sequence similarity when clustering within HLA-allele-positive subsets. Co-occurrence clustering excluded repertoires with fewer than 30,000 or more than 120,000 public chains, plus five with anomalous nucleotide sharing. TCRdb holds this immuneACCESS table with in-frame rearrangements only. Some clones are missing; in checked studies, unresolved V genes explain under half, and the rest has no known cause. D and trimming were read from the DNA, whereas the V and J calls and clone size are those reported in that table. The sample table records a few hundred thousand clones; about 74% of these occur just once. Together, the top ten hold 1.8% of the sample.

CDR1 and CDR2 are read off the germline V gene as SGHRS and YFSETQ. V and J lose 0 bases and 2 bases, and a span of 19 bases separates them. The CDR3, cysteine through phenylalanine, is 18 amino acids long. Just CDR3 DNA is preserved here, 54 bases in frame from base 1. The cohort was made up of around 720 healthy bone marrow donors. Cohort members were all nominally healthy when sampled, although unrecorded immune exposures were likely present. The donor was CMV seronegative and belonged to the group of under 400 seronegative cohort members. A peripheral blood sample was provided by each donor, and peripheral blood mononuclear cells were used for TCR beta sequencing. Genomic DNA extraction from the blood cell samples was performed with the Qiagen DNeasy Blood Extraction Kit. This specimen belongs to a study of cytomegalovirus exposure and HLA in healthy donors (dated by TCRdb to about 2017). Context from the whole study: An earlier analysis of a few hundred of the donors reported 276 Gb of sequence data and 90 million to 120 million unique TCR beta sequences obtained from 180 million or so T cells. The study was designed to test whether signatures of past pathogen exposure could be identified by cataloging public T cell receptors. In addition to the first cohort of 650 to 750 subjects, a separate validation cohort of 130 or so different subjects was used. All discovery cohort repertoires had been generated using a single sequencing platform. A later analysis re-examined previously published TCR beta repertoires from roughly 650 donors and added high-resolution HLA genotyping to investigate patterns of TCR occurrence. Of the roughly 400 genotyped donors, roughly 80% fell in the genetic ancestry cluster associated with self-reported Caucasian donors. An earlier analysis of 587 of the donors used high-throughput TCR beta sequencing to judge whether each TCR beta V gene segment behaved as functional or pseudogenic. Typing coverage differed by locus: A, B, C, DRB1 and DQB1 were typed in roughly 620-630 donors, DQA1 in roughly 500, DPA1 in approximately 610, and DPB1 in 450 to 490. A handful of DR-DQ haplotypes were handled as single units for association and clustering because linkage in the cohort was strong. An early release covering approximately 600 HLA-typed donors comprised 250 to 350 gigabases of sequencing data and 65 million to 100 million unique TCR sequences. A later genetic analysis used genome-wide SNP genotypes for about 55% of the 666 donors, treating that subset as a discovery cohort. Donor age, sex, ethnicity and CMV serostatus were compiled alongside the repertoire data. Using immunosequencing, the study profiled T cell repertoires from about 610 subjects and related those repertoires to cytomegalovirus serostatus. Across around 400 genotyped donors of the cohort, an average of about 200,000 unique TCR beta nucleotide sequences per donor were sequenced, and around 19% of those sequences were non-productive. Rather than using new phenotypic data, the later analysis identified candidate immune exposures from TCR beta sequences and from how often those sequences occurred across donors. To predict cytomegalovirus infection status, the study brought together high-throughput TCR immunosequencing, statistical association of individual TCRs with disease status, and machine learning. Class I and class II HLA loci were covered by the typing at four-digit resolution.

Results the study describes overall, beyond this receptor: In vitro tests confirmed that three of the cytomegalovirus-associated TCR beta chains recognize cytomegalovirus antigens. A later genetic analysis reported fewer N-insertions in productive TCRs among donors in an Asian-associated ancestry cluster than the 666-donor mean. Because HLA typing was unavailable for some donors at each locus, only the typed subset was used in association tests. Correlated functional status among segregating V segments might reflect linkage disequilibrium, but an unknown experimental factor could not be ruled out. In a later genetic analysis, a missense DCLRE1C variant was associated with V-gene and J-gene trimming of TCR beta chains, and the association was replicated in an independent cohort. Over 15 rarely observed V segments, including chromosome 9 orphons, were excluded from the earlier analysis of just under 600 of the donors because counts were too low. It was suggested by the authors that the approach could potentially be generalized to other disease states and immunological phenotypes. Immune exposure information for the cohort was limited to CMV serostatus. Most TCR sequences were seen in very few donors, while some public TCRs were found in many individuals. The study gave a list of around 170 TCR beta chains associated with cytomegalovirus. In both the original and validation cohorts, the classifier was reported to diagnose cytomegalovirus status with high specificity and sensitivity. The 87-base-pair reads could not distinguish some IMGT-functional V segments, including TRBV6-2 and TRBV6-3, so those segments were excluded. A further reported finding was that TCR beta sequences accurately predicted the HLA-A and HLA-B alleles for most subjects in the first cohort. In a later analysis, the rate of TCR association differed among HLA loci, with DRB1 alleles having the most associated TCRs and HLA-C alleles having the fewest. The cohort was sequenced for TCR beta chains only, and without alpha or paired-chain data the features that could be detected were limited. Sequencing depth was assumed to be roughly uniform across donors in the presence/absence analyses, though that assumption may not hold. A later analysis found that HLA-associated TCR beta chains were more clonally expanded and had lower generation probabilities than equally common non-associated chains. Specific HLA alleles were associated with 15,000 to 20,000 TCR beta sequences at a false discovery rate of 0.05 in a later analysis. Broadly in line with IMGT annotations, most TCR beta V segments showed up in productive rearrangements about 90% or about 30% of the time in an earlier analysis of 587 of the donors. In a later analysis, several top co-occurrence clusters were reported to appear linked to parvovirus B19, influenza, CMV and Epstein-Barr virus. When HLA alleles, especially DR and DQ, strongly co-occurred, attributing TCR associations to individual alleles was difficult. A group of highly shared sequence variants was considered likely to be a technical artifact of the sequencing pipeline. According to a later analysis, most CMV-associated TCR beta chains appeared to be HLA-restricted, and the HLA associations seemed to be driven largely by CMV exposure.

The specimen sequenced was PBMCs. The TCR sequence derives from a woman aged 25 to 39 in good health and CMV-seronegative. The chain is assembled from TRBV5-1 and TRBJ2-3, with a tentative D gene TRBD2 over 5 matching bases. The DNA reads as follows: TGCGCCAGCAGCTTGGAGCCCGGGGTTAATGTGGTCACAGATACGCAGTATTTT. Translated, it reads CASSLEPGVNVVTDTQYF.